The clone carrying this T cell receptor (beta chain) occurred once. The participants were between roughly 18 and 90 years old and came from about two dozen US areas. This specimen belongs to a study of blood T cell repertoires in COVID-19. The CDR3 is 17 residues long. Trimming removed 1 base at V and 1 base at J, with 14 bases between. Germline values: CDR1 SEHNR, CDR2 FQNEAQ (reference sequence). Methods used by the authors: Amplification with reference gene primers provided the estimates of nucleated cell counts. The repertoire was sequenced with immunoSEQ multiplex PCR; TCRdb's copy has only in-frame clones and lacks some. V and J calls and clone size are as listed in that table; D and trimming were resolved from the DNA. This sample has 180,000 or so clones; around 88% occur once, and the top ten carry 7.5% to 10%.

The rearrangement joins TRBV7-9 to TRBJ1-3; tentative D call: TRBD1 (5 bases). The clonotype originates from a woman aged 25 to 45 who had recovered from COVID-19. Material: PBMCs or T cells enriched from blood (not recorded which). Written as DNA, the CDR3 is TGTGCCAGCAGCTTAGGATGCAGGGCAGTATCTGGAAACACCATATATTTT. It yields the protein CASSLGCRAVSGNTIYF. The whole variable domain, filled in from reference TRBV7-9 and TRBJ1-3, reads DTGVSQNPRHKITKRGQNVTFRCDPISEHNRLYWYRQTLGQGPEFLTYFQNEAQLEKSRLLSDRFSAERPKGSFSTLEIQRTEQGDSAMYLCASSLGCRAVSGNTIYFGEGSWLTVV.